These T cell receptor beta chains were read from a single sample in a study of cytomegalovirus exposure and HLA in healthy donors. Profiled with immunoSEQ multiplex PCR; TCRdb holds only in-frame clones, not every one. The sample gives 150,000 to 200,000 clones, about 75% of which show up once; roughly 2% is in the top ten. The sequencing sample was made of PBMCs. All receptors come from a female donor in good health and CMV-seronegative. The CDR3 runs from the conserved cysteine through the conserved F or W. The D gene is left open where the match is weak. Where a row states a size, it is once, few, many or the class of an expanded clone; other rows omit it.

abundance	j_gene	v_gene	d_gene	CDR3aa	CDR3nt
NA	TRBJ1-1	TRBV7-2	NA	CASSFTENTEAFF	TGTGCCAGCAGCTTTACAGAGAACACTGAAGCTTTCTTT
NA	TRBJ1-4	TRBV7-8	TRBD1	CASSLGYRGQANEKLFF	TGTGCCAGCAGCTTAGGGTATAGGGGGCAGGCTAATGAAAAACTGTTTTTT
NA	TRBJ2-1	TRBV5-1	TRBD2	CASSFPGTSGLSSYNEQFF	TGCGCCAGCAGCTTCCCCGGGACTAGCGGCTTAAGCTCCTACAATGAGCAGTTCTTC
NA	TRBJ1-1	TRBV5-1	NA	CASSLTGRDTEAFF	TGCGCCAGCAGCTTGACAGGGAGGGACACTGAAGCTTTCTTT
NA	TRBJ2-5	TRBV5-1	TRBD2	CASTRGTSGETQYF	TGCGCCAGTACCCGCGGGACTAGCGGGGAGACCCAGTACTTC
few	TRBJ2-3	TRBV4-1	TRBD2	CASSQDSTSRTTDTQYF	TGCGCCAGCAGCCAAGACTCGACTAGCAGAACCACAGATACGCAGTATTTT
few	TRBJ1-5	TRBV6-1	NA	CASSEAPTVISNQPQHF	TGTGCCAGCAGTGAAGCCCCGACAGTGATTAGCAATCAGCCCCAGCATTTT
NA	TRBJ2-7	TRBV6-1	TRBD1	CASSVRTGGSYEQYF	TGTGCCAGCAGTGTACGGACAGGGGGCTCCTACGAGCAGTACTTC
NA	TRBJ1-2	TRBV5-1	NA	CASSAGVGAGYTF	TGCGCCAGCAGCGCCGGAGTAGGGGCAGGCTACACCTTC
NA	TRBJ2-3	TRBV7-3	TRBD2	CASSISSGAADTQYF	TGTGCCAGCAGCATCTCTAGCGGGGCGGCAGATACGCAGTATTTT
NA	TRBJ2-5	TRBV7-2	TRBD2	CASSLEVGREETQYF	TGTGCCAGCAGCTTAGAGGTCGGGAGGGAAGAGACCCAGTACTTC
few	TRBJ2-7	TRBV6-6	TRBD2	CASKSGRGGYEQYF	TGTGCCAGCAAAAGCGGGAGGGGGGGCTACGAGCAGTACTTC
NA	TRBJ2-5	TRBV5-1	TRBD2	CASSQRLAQETQYF	TGCGCCAGCAGCCAACGACTAGCGCAAGAGACCCAGTACTTC
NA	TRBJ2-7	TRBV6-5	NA	CASTSFTGEQYF	TGTGCCAGCACCTCCTTTACCGGCGAGCAGTACTTC
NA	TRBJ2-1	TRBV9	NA	CASSVGGRSHNEQFF	TGTGCCAGCAGCGTAGGAGGTAGGTCCCACAATGAGCAGTTCTTC
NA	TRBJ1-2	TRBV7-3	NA	CASSLGSTNYGYTF	TGTGCCAGCAGCTTGGGCAGCACTAACTATGGCTACACCTTC
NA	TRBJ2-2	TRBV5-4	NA	CASTPFRGAGTGELFF	TGTGCCAGCACCCCCTTCCGGGGCGCGGGAACCGGGGAGCTGTTTTTT
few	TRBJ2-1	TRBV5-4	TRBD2	CASSFPGTRSGRFYNEQFF	TGTGCCAGCAGCTTTCCCGGGACACGAAGCGGGAGGTTCTACAATGAGCAGTTCTTC
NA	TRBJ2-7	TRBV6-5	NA	CASRDTRIYEQYF	TGTGCCAGCAGAGACACCAGAATTTACGAGCAGTACTTC
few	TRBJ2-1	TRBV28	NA	CASSLGAPNSNEQFF	TGTGCCAGCAGTTTGGGGGCGCCAAATTCCAATGAGCAGTTCTTC
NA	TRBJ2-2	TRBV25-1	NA	CASSEFGGRSGELFF	TGTGCCAGCAGTGAGTTTGGGGGCCGGAGCGGGGAGCTGTTTTTT
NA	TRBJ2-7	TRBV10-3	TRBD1	CAISEKQGVAYEQYF	TGTGCCATCAGTGAAAAACAGGGGGTGGCCTACGAGCAGTACTTC
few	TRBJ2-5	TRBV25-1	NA	CASSEWTAPGETQYF	TGTGCCAGCAGTGAATGGACAGCCCCGGGAGAGACCCAGTACTTC
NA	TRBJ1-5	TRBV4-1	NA	CASSQDGRAQPQHF	TGCGCCAGCAGCCAAGATGGGAGGGCTCAGCCCCAGCATTTT
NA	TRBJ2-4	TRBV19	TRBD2	CASSIPRTSGREVAKNIQYF	TGTGCCAGTAGTATCCCTAGGACTAGCGGGAGGGAGGTGGCCAAAAACATTCAGTACTTC
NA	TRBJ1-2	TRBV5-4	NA	CASSLAPRNYGYTF	TGTGCCAGCAGCTTGGCCCCCCGTAACTATGGCTACACCTTC
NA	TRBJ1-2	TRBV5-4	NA	CASSSGGDYGYTF	TGTGCCAGCAGCTCGGGGGGAGACTATGGCTACACCTTC
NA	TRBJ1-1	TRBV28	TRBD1	CASSEQGRWTEAFF	TGTGCCAGCAGTGAACAGGGGCGGTGGACTGAAGCTTTCTTT
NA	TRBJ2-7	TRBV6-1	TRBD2	CASSAWSGGDFEQYF	TGTGCCAGCAGTGCTTGGTCGGGGGGGGATTTCGAGCAGTACTTC
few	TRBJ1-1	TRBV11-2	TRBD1	CASSVWGQGIEAFF	TGTGCCAGCAGCGTGTGGGGACAGGGGATCGAAGCTTTCTTT
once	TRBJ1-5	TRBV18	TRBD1	CASSPLPGTGLNQPQHF	TGTGCCAGCTCACCACTCCCCGGGACAGGGCTCAATCAGCCCCAGCATTTT
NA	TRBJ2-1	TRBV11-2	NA	CASSRGGGYNEQFF	TGTGCCAGCAGCCGGGGAGGGGGGTACAATGAGCAGTTCTTC
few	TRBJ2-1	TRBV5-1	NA	CASSLIDRDNEQFF	TGCGCCAGCAGCTTAATAGACCGGGACAATGAGCAGTTCTTC
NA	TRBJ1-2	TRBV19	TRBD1	CASSIGTGDGYTF	TGTGCCAGTAGTATAGGAACAGGGGACGGCTACACCTTC
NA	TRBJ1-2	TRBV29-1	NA	CSGGYGGGDGYTF	TGCAGCGGAGGATACGGGGGTGGGGATGGCTACACCTTC
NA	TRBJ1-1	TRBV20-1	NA	CSARRASEAFF	TGCAGTGCTAGGCGGGCCTCTGAAGCTTTCTTT
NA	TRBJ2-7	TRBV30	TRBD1	CAWSKPGTGSYEQYF	TGTGCCTGGAGTAAACCCGGGACAGGCTCCTACGAGCAGTACTTC
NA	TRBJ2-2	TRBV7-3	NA	CASSKSLTANTGELFF	TGTGCCAGCAGCAAAAGTCTGACAGCCAACACCGGGGAGCTGTTTTTT
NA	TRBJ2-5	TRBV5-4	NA	CASSFHVPGDQETQYF	TGTGCCAGCAGCTTTCACGTACCGGGGGACCAAGAGACCCAGTACTTC
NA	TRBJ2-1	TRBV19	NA	CASSIPGAPYNEQFF	TGTGCCAGTAGTATTCCAGGGGCCCCCTACAATGAGCAGTTCTTC
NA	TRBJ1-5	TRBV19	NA	CASSIDKTVPAQHF	TGTGCCAGTAGTATAGATAAGACAGTCCCCGCCCAGCATTTT
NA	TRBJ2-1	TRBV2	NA	CASSVQALGNEQFF	TGTGCCAGCAGTGTACAGGCCCTGGGAAATGAGCAGTTCTTC